This T cell receptor beta chain was captured in a study of blood T cell repertoires in COVID-19. In the study overall: Samples representing acute and convalescent COVID-19 were sourced from the United States, Italy and Spain. Nucleic acid was either cDNA or gDNA, and it came from T cells, B-cell-depleted T cells, or PBMCs.

CDR3 size: 12 residues. V was trimmed by 9 bases and J by 3 bases, leaving 11 bases between them. Germline V gene sequence: CDR1 SNHLY, CDR2 FYNNEI. Per the authors' pipeline: Scientists estimated how many nucleated cells there were by amplifying reference gene primers. Repertoires were generated with immunoSEQ multiplex PCR, while TCRdb's copy carries only in-frame clones and drops some. V and J calls and clone size follow that table, whereas D and trimming were derived from the DNA. The profile shows around 43,000 clones, approximately 85% of them singletons. This chain joins TRBV2 and TRBJ2-5, with D perhaps matching TRBD1 (6 bases). This TCR came from a woman older than 75 with acute or convalescent COVID-19. The sequencing input was peripheral blood. The CDR3 reads CASCWTEETQYF. The CDR3 bases are TGTGCCAGTTGTTGGACAGAAGAGACCCAGTACTTC.